These 30 T cell receptor beta chains share one sample of origin, sequenced in a study of blood T cell repertoires in COVID-19. Data came from immunoSEQ multiplex PCR; TCRdb stores just in-frame clones and leaves some out. The table shows 70,000 or so clones, with about four fifths occurring only once. Sequenced sample: peripheral blood. Every receptor here comes from a man aged 55 to 70 with COVID-19, enrolled during active disease.

The chain couples TRBV11-3 to TRBJ1-2; D is ambiguous. The CDR3 has 17 amino acids. The V gene lost 5 bases and the J gene lost 4 bases, with 23 bases spanning the gap. The V gene's germline CDR1 is SGHNT and CDR2 YENEEA. The CDR3 nucleotides are TGTGCCAGCAGCCAGAGGAGTTTATTGACTTTCGGCTATGGCTACACCTTC. It is translated as CASSQRSLLTFGYGYTF.

This clone was seen ten or more times. The chain carries TRBV6-5 and TRBJ2-7; possibly TRBD2 for D (6 bases). CDR1 and CDR2 (germline): MNHEY, SVGAGI. The V gene lost 6 bases and the J gene lost 5 bases, with 14 bases spanning the gap. The CDR3 length is 13 residues. CDR3 in amino acids: CASSPVAGNEQYF. The CDR3 nucleotides are TGTGCCAGCAGCCCGGTCGCGGGGAACGAGCAGTACTTC.

This chain uses TRBV28 with TRBJ1-3; TRBD1 agrees at 9 bases. The CDR3 sequence is 14 residues long. Germline CDR1 is MDHEN and CDR2 is SYDVKM. Trimming cost V 7 bases and J 8 bases; bases outside gene matches: 9. Here the CDR3 DNA reads TGTGCCAGCACCTCCGGGACAGGGAAGGACACCATATATTTT. Its protein is CASTSGTGKDTIYF.

The chain employs TRBV9 and TRBJ1-2; D ambiguous. Germline CDR1 SGDLS, CDR2 YYNGEE. Trimming shortened V by 4 bases and J by 5 bases, and 6 bases separated the two germline ends. The CDR3 extends over 11 amino acids. CDR3 amino acids: CASSSNYGYTF. The CDR3 region has the DNA TGTGCCAGCAGCTCAAATTATGGCTACACCTTC.

The gene calls are TRBV21-1 and TRBJ2-1; the table's D call, TRBD2, was not checked against the DNA. TRBV21-1 is a known pseudogene. This CDR3 comprises 17 residues. This CDR3 is CASSKTHYTEPHNEQFF. CDR3 bases: TGTGCCAGCAGCAAAACCCACTACACCGAACCCCACAATGAGCAGTTCTTC.

V is TRBV7-9 and J is TRBJ1-4; 9 bases map to TRBD1. This CDR3 has 14 residues. V lost 2 bases and J lost 10; bases outside the gene matches: 5. Looked up from germline, CDR1 is SEHNR and CDR2 is FQNEAQ (reference sequence). CDR3 sequence reads: CASSLQGQGGKLFF. CDR3 nucleotides: TGTGCCAGCAGCTTACAGGGACAGGGAGGAAAACTGTTTTTT.

This clone has only one observation. The CDR3 nucleotides read TGTGCCAGCAGCTTAGCTCCAGGGGGGACCTACGAGCAGTACTTC. Amino acids: CASSLAPGGTYEQYF. The J gene is TRBJ2-7, the V gene TRBV11-3, with D maybe TRBD1 (7 bases). V was shortened by 1 base and J by 2 bases, with 12 bases between the two germline ends. This CDR3 contains 15 residues. Germline lookup yields CDR1 SGHNT and CDR2 YENEEA.

The chain recombines TRBV4-1 with TRBJ2-7; possibly TRBD2 for D (7 bases). Germline V gives CDR1 MGHRA, CDR2 YSYEKL. The length of the CDR3 is 14 residues. Trimming took off 6 bases at V and 1 base at J, with 13 bases between the two ends. CDR3 amino acids: CASSLRGGSYEQYF. The CDR3 coding sequence is TGCGCCAGCAGTCTGAGGGGGGGTTCCTACGAGCAGTACTTC.

The chain joins TRBV20-1 to TRBJ2-5; D is undetermined. The CDR3 consists of 13 residues. The V and J ends lost 3 bases and 4 bases respectively, with 12 bases between them. Germline lookup yields CDR1 DFQATT and CDR2 SNEGSKA (reference sequence). The CDR3 sequence is CSASQVGPETQYF. Written as DNA, the CDR3 is TGCAGTGCTAGTCAGGTTGGTCCAGAGACCCAGTACTTC.

V and J are TRBV11-3 and TRBJ2-1, with TRBD2 identical over 8 bases. This CDR3 contains 15 residues. With V trimmed by 0 bases and J by 6 bases, 4 bases remained unmatched. Per the germline V gene, CDR1 is SGHNT and CDR2 is YENEEA. Written as DNA, the CDR3 is TGTGCCAGCAGCTTAGAGGGGACTAGAAGCAATGAGCAGTTCTTC. Amino acids: CASSLEGTRSNEQFF.

This chain uses TRBV19 with TRBJ1-1; 7 bases agree with TRBD1. The V gene's germline CDR1 is LNHDA and CDR2 SQIVND (reference sequence). V lost 2 bases and J lost 6; bases outside the gene matches: 3. The CDR3 runs to 13 residues. In DNA form, the CDR3 reads TGTGCCAGTAGTATAAGGGGGCTGCCTGAAGCTTTCTTT. Translated: CASSIRGLPEAFF.

This chain connects TRBV5-1 to TRBJ2-5; D unclear. CDR1 is SGHRS and CDR2 is YFSETQ in the germline V gene. The CDR3 covers 13 residues. Trimming removed 0 bases at V and 2 bases at J, with 5 bases between. The CDR3 spells CASSLDGQETQYF. The CDR3, as DNA: TGCGCCAGCAGCTTGGACGGGCAAGAGACCCAGTACTTC.

The chain uses TRBV5-1 and TRBJ2-1; 13 bases align to TRBD2. The V and J ends lost 0 bases and 9 bases, in that order; junction bases with no gene match: 3. CDR3 length: 15 amino acids. The germline V gene encodes CDR1 SGHRS and CDR2 YFSETQ. The CDR3 is CASSLGTSGRSEQFF. The CDR3 DNA sequence: TGCGCCAGCAGCTTGGGGACTAGCGGGAGAAGTGAGCAGTTCTTC.

The chain uses TRBV2 and TRBJ2-5, with 9 positions matching TRBD2. In germline, CDR1 is SNHLY, CDR2 FYNNEI. The trim removed 5 bases at V and 1 base at J, leaving 2 bases unmatched. This CDR3 region has 14 residues. The CDR3: CASSRTSAQETQYF. CDR3 DNA sequence: TGTGCCAGCAGTAGGACTAGCGCCCAAGAGACCCAGTACTTC.

This clone was picked up many times. This sequence joins TRBV27 and TRBJ2-2; the D is unclear. This CDR3 comprises 12 residues. V lost 3 bases, J lost 7 bases, and 6 bases lay in between. CDR1 and CDR2 (germline): MNHEY, SMNVEV (reference sequence). CDR3 region: CASSFNYGELFF. CDR3 bases: TGTGCCAGCAGTTTTAATTACGGGGAGCTGTTTTTT.

V is TRBV2 and J is TRBJ2-2; 7 nucleotides line up with TRBD1. The V gene end was trimmed by 0 bases and the J gene end by 6 bases; junction bases not matched to a gene: 10. Germline lookup yields CDR1 SNHLY and CDR2 FYNNEI. The length of the CDR3 is 17 residues. For the CDR3, the DNA is TGTGCCAGCAGTGAAGCGTACTGGGGACAGCAAGCCGGGGAGCTGTTTTTT. This encodes CASSEAYWGQQAGELFF.

In nucleotides, the CDR3 is TGTGCCAGCCGCCTCGGCGGGGAGCTGTTTTTT. Protein sequence: CASRLGGELFF. This sequence joins TRBV6-6 and TRBJ2-2; D is uncertain. CDR3 length equals 11 residues. V dropped 8 bases and J dropped 7 bases, with 8 bases sitting between them. Germline loops: CDR1 MNHNY, CDR2 SVGAGI (reference sequence).

This chain connects TRBV4-2 to TRBJ2-1, with D possibly TRBD2 on 6 matching bases. CDR1 LGHNA and CDR2 YNFKEQ come from the germline V gene. V lost 2 bases and J lost 0, with 14 bases in between. The CDR3 contains 17 residues. CDR3 coding DNA: TGTGCCAGCAGCCAATCGCGGGGTCTTAGCTCCTACAATGAGCAGTTCTTC. As protein: CASSQSRGLSSYNEQFF.

The chain couples TRBV7-2 to TRBJ2-3, with TRBD2 matching over 7 bases. Germline CDR1 and CDR2: SGHTA and FQGNSA. This CDR3 is built from 16 residues. J was trimmed by 5 bases and V by 2 bases; bases with no gene match: 10. DNA for the CDR3: TGTGCCAGCAGCTTATCTCTCCGGACTAGTCTAGATACGCAGTATTTT. Translated: CASSLSLRTSLDTQYF.

This clone was observed once. This chain uses TRBV14 with TRBJ2-1, with D unresolved. CDR3 length equals 14 residues. The V and J ends lost 4 bases and 5 bases respectively, with 12 bases between them. Looked up from germline, CDR1 is SGHDN and CDR2 is FVKESK. The DNA for the CDR3 is TGTGCCAGCAGCCCTGCGGCAGTCCACAATGAGCAGTTCTTC. Amino acid sequence: CASSPAAVHNEQFF.

This chain links TRBV5-5 with TRBJ1-5, with 8 nucleotides matching TRBD1. V was clipped by 0 bases and J by 5 bases; unmatched bases: 7. Germline V CDR1 and CDR2: SGHKS, YYEKEE (reference sequence). There are 16 residues in the CDR3. CDR3 coding DNA: TGTGCCAGCAGCTTGGGTCAGGGGGCCGCCCATCAGCCCCAGCATTTT. Amino acid sequence: CASSLGQGAAHQPQHF.

The chain couples TRBV5-4 to TRBJ2-2, with D perhaps TRBD2 (5 bases). The CDR3 totals 15 residues. Germline CDR1 SGHNT, CDR2 YYREEE (reference sequence). V was trimmed by 2 bases and J by 7 bases, leaving 15 bases between them. The CDR3, as DNA: TGTGCCAGCAGCTTTAACGGGAAAAGTGTCGGGGAGCTGTTTTTT. Protein product: CASSFNGKSVGELFF.

V usage is TRBV12-5 and J usage is TRBJ2-1; D is uncertain. The CDR3 is 12 amino acids. Germline V gene sequence: CDR1 LGHNT, CDR2 FRNRAP. V was cut by 5 bases and J by 12 bases, with 14 bases left in between. The CDR3 nucleotides are TGTGCTAGTGGTATAGACACTTCGCGGCAGTTCTTC. Protein: CASGIDTSRQFF.

This rearrangement joins TRBV11-2 to TRBJ1-1; TRBD1 might be the D (5 bases). In germline, CDR1 is SGHAT, CDR2 FQNNGV. This CDR3 region has 14 residues. Trimming removed 5 bases from V and 3 bases from J, with 13 bases in between. The chain's CDR3 is CASSPLGGYTEAFF. The CDR3 nucleotides read TGTGCCAGCAGCCCCTTGGGGGGTTACACTGAAGCTTTCTTT.

The chain couples TRBV5-1 to TRBJ1-1, with no clear D. Germline V CDR1 and CDR2: SGHRS, YFSETQ. V was clipped by 1 base and J by 3 bases, with 10 bases between them. The CDR3 runs 14 residues. Here the CDR3 reads CASSLRAQHTEAFF. CDR3 sequence (DNA): TGCGCCAGCAGCTTGCGTGCACAGCACACTGAAGCTTTCTTT.

V gene TRBV28 combines with J gene TRBJ2-7; D uncertain. From germline, CDR1 is MDHEN and CDR2 SYDVKM. Trimming removed 6 bases at V and 6 bases at J, with 15 bases between. The CDR3 length is 13 residues. CDR3: CASRVSLEGEQYF. Here the CDR3 DNA reads TGTGCCAGCAGGGTATCCCTAGAAGGCGAGCAGTACTTC.

V gene TRBV12-3 or TRBV12-4 combines with J gene TRBJ2-1, with D perhaps matching TRBD2 (6 bases). There are 13 residues in the CDR3. V dropped 7 bases and J dropped 12 bases, with 19 bases sitting between them. The DNA for the CDR3 is TGTGCCAGCAACCCTACGGGACTTTCAGGGCAGTTCTTC. Translated: CASNPTGLSGQFF.

The rearrangement uses TRBV7-9 and TRBJ2-7, with D maybe TRBD1 (6 bases). The CDR3 covers 15 residues. Germline V gives CDR1 SEHNR, CDR2 FQNEAQ (reference sequence). Trimming left V 3 bases short and J 7 bases short, with 19 bases between. CDR3 amino acids: CASSFARTASIEQYF. The CDR3 nucleotides are TGTGCCAGCAGCTTCGCTAGGACAGCTAGTATTGAGCAGTACTTC. The complete variable domain, with remaining parts taken from reference TRBV7-9 and TRBJ2-7, reads DTGVSQNPRHKITKRGQNVTFRCDPISEHNRLYWYRQTLGQGPEFLTYFQNEAQLEKSRLLSDRFSAERPKGSFSTLEIQRTEQGDSAMYLCASSFARTASIEQYFGPGTRLTVT.

The chain has TRBV28 and TRBJ2-2; possibly TRBD1 for D (5 bases). The ends were cut back, 0 bases at V and 0 bases at J, with 8 bases in the middle. This CDR3 has 16 residues. Per the germline V gene, CDR1 is MDHEN and CDR2 is SYDVKM. CDR3 bases: TGTGCCAGCAGTTTATGGAGACAGCCGAACACCGGGGAGCTGTTTTTT. Translating it yields CASSLWRQPNTGELFF. Filled out from reference TRBV28 and TRBJ2-2, the complete variable domain reads DVKVTQSSRYLVKRTGEKVFLECVQDMDHENMFWYRQDPGLGLRLIYFSYDVKMKEKGDIPEGYSVSREKKERFSLILESASTNQTSMYLCASSLWRQPNTGELFFGEGSRLTVL.

The gene calls are TRBV5-1 and TRBJ1-4, with a weak D call TRBD1 (6 bases). V shed 5 bases and J shed 2 bases, with 10 bases lying between them. Germline assignment: CDR1 SGHRS and CDR2 YFSETQ. This CDR3 is built from 14 residues. CDR3: CASSRQGTNEKLFF. The CDR3, as DNA: TGCGCCAGCAGTCGCCAGGGGACTAATGAAAAACTGTTTTTT.